One sample yielded the 14 T cell receptor beta chains listed below, sequenced in a study of siplizumab effects on memory and regulatory T cells (dated by TCRdb to the late 2010s). The library was obtained by the immunoSEQ multiplex PCR assay. As stored in TCRdb, this immuneACCESS dataset retains in-frame rearrangements with V and J assigned. A fraction of the clones does not appear; measured against another copy, unresolved V genes explain less than half of the discrepancy, and the remainder lacks a known reason. The sample table lists 95,000 to 130,000 clones, roughly 94% of them with a count of one. The top ten clones comprise under 2% of the sample. The sample consisted of non-Treg CD4+ T cells sorted from blood. In light of the paper, this sample's cell subset or site label describes: FACS-sorted unstimulated CD4+ non-regulatory T cells. Receptors originate from a human donor in good health.

The gene calls are TRBV18 and TRBJ1-5; possibly TRBD1 for D (5 bases). V lost 5 bases and J lost 5, with 10 bases in between. CDR1 and CDR2 (germline): KGHSH, LQKENI. This CDR3 region has 13 residues. In DNA, the CDR3 is TGTGCCAGCTCAACCAGGGATTATCAGCCCCAGCATTTT. Encoded protein: CASSTRDYQPQHF.

V gene TRBV7-2 combines with J gene TRBJ2-3, with D possibly matching TRBD1 (5 bases). Looked up from germline, CDR1 is SGHTA and CDR2 is FQGNSA. V lost 5 bases, J lost 4 bases, and 13 bases lay in between. This CDR3 has 14 residues. The CDR3 protein is CASSRDSRSDTQYF. The CDR3 nucleotides are TGTGCCAGCAGCAGAGACAGTCGCTCAGATACGCAGTATTTT.

V gene TRBV20-1 combines with J gene TRBJ2-5; D is perhaps TRBD1 or TRBD2 (5 bases each). Trimming took 5 bases from V and 6 from J, leaving 10 bases between them. CDR1 and CDR2 from the germline V gene are DFQATT and SNEGSKA (reference sequence). The CDR3 has 11 amino acids. This chain's CDR3 is CSAGTPQTQYF. CDR3 sequence (DNA): TGCAGTGCTGGGACCCCGCAGACCCAGTACTTC.

The chain links TRBV27 to TRBJ2-7; D unclear. The CDR3 spans 14 residues. V was clipped by 4 bases and J by 0 bases, with 10 bases between them. The V gene's germline CDR1 is MNHEY and CDR2 SMNVEV (reference sequence). DNA for the CDR3: TGTGCCAGCAGTTCGTTCATTAGCTCCTACGAGCAGTACTTC. Amino acid sequence: CASSSFISSYEQYF.

The chain recombines TRBV19 with TRBJ2-1; D may match TRBD1 or TRBD2 (5 bases each). The CDR3 spans 17 residues. V lost 5 bases and J lost 0, with 17 bases in between. The germline CDR1 and CDR2 sequences are LNHDA and SQIVND (reference sequence). The CDR3 coding sequence is TGTGCCAGTAGTTACGTTAATGGGGGAAGCTCCTACAATGAGCAGTTCTTC. It is translated as CASSYVNGGSSYNEQFF.

V usage is TRBV10-3 and J usage is TRBJ2-5; TRBD1 matches 10 bases. The CDR3 has 14 amino acids. Trimming cost V 11 bases and J 1 base; bases outside gene matches: 7. CDR1 is ENHRY, CDR2 SYGVKD, per germline. The CDR3 reads CAVGRTGGQETQYF. CDR3 nucleotides: TGTGCCGTCGGTCGGACAGGGGGCCAAGAGACCCAGTACTTC.

The rearrangement links TRBV19 to TRBJ1-1; D possibly corresponds to TRBD1 (6 bases). The germline V gene encodes CDR1 LNHDA and CDR2 SQIVND (reference sequence). There are 14 residues in the CDR3. V was shortened by 10 bases and J by 0 bases, with 15 bases between the two germline ends. Written as DNA, the CDR3 is TGTGCCACCACTCCGACAGGCTTGAACACTGAAGCTTTCTTT. Its translation is CATTPTGLNTEAFF.

This clone is a singleton in its sample. This rearrangement joins TRBV19 to TRBJ1-3; D is uncertain. The length of the CDR3 is 15 residues. From germline, CDR1 is LNHDA and CDR2 SQIVND (reference sequence). V dropped 6 bases and J dropped 2 bases, with 14 bases sitting between them. The CDR3 coding sequence is TGTGCCAGTAGCCGGGAGGCCCGCCCTGGAAACACCATATATTTT. Protein product: CASSREARPGNTIYF.

In its sample, this clone was seen once. The chain couples TRBV10-2 to TRBJ2-3, with TRBD2 identical over 8 bases. Unmatched junction bases numbered 6, after V lost 8 bases and J lost 5 bases. Looked up from germline, CDR1 is WSHSY and CDR2 is SAAADI. This CDR3 region has 13 residues. CDR3 protein: CASRKAGEDTQYF. In nucleotides, the CDR3 is TGCGCCAGCCGAAAAGCGGGAGAAGATACGCAGTATTTT.

This clone appeared a single time. The chain couples TRBV11-2 to TRBJ2-5; 7 bases are shared with TRBD1. This CDR3 has 16 residues. CDR1 SGHAT and CDR2 FQNNGV come from the germline V gene. J was trimmed by 5 bases and V by 1 base; bases with no gene match: 10. CDR3 sequence: CASSLGGPTGAETQYF. Here the CDR3 DNA reads TGTGCCAGCAGCTTAGGGGGCCCCACAGGGGCGGAGACCCAGTACTTC.

This chain joins TRBV7-2 and TRBJ2-5, with D perhaps given as TRBD1 or TRBD2 (6 bases each). CDR1 is SGHTA, CDR2 FQGNSA, per germline. The CDR3 extends over 14 amino acids. Trimming took off 7 bases at V and 1 base at J, with 13 bases between the two ends. The DNA for the CDR3 is TGTGCCAGCACCCAAGGGGGGAGCCAAGAGACCCAGTACTTC. It is translated as CASTQGGSQETQYF.

The chain has TRBV19 and TRBJ2-2, with unresolved D. V was clipped by 5 bases and J by 6 bases, with 4 bases between them. In germline, CDR1 is LNHDA, CDR2 SQIVND (reference sequence). The CDR3 loop spans 11 amino acids. CDR3 nucleotides: TGTGCCAGTAGTCTCGCCGGGGAGCTGTTTTTT. Amino acid sequence: CASSLAGELFF. Full variable domain (rest looked up from reference TRBV19 and TRBJ2-2): DGGITQSPKYLFRKEGQNVTLSCEQNLNHDAMYWYRQDPGQGLRLIYYSQIVNDFQKGDIAEGYSVSREKKESFPLTVTSAQKNPTAFYLCASSLAGELFFGEGSRLTVL.

This chain links TRBV7-9 with TRBJ1-3; perhaps TRBD1 as D (5 bases). Germline V gives CDR1 SEHNR, CDR2 FQNEAQ (reference sequence). V lost 7 bases and J 4 bases, leaving 11 bases between the germline ends. The CDR3 extends over 13 amino acids. The DNA of the CDR3 is TGTGCCAGCATTCTCGGGGCCGGAAACACCATATATTTT. It is translated as CASILGAGNTIYF.

The J gene is TRBJ1-2, the V gene TRBV9; 8 bases map to TRBD1. V was pared by 2 bases and J by 10 bases, with 7 bases of the junction left unmatched. There are 13 residues in the CDR3. The germline gives CDR1 SGDLS, CDR2 YYNGEE. This CDR3 reads CASSVEDREHYTF. The DNA for the CDR3 is TGTGCCAGCAGCGTGGAGGACAGGGAGCACTACACCTTC.